Included here is one T cell receptor (beta chain) sequence, with context. No antigen is known for it. There are no base qualities to consult, and no much larger clone falls within one base. The germline V gene specifies SGHAT as CDR1 and FQNNGV as CDR2. Measured from the cysteine to the phenylalanine, the CDR3 is 15 residues long. Just CDR3 DNA is preserved here, 45 bases in frame from base 1. Compared with germline, V lacks 6 bases and J lacks 2 bases; bases without a gene match: 7. This specimen comes from a study of blood T cell repertoires in COVID-19 (dated by TCRdb to 2018 to 2020). Background for the entire study: Samples covering the acute and convalescent phases of COVID-19 were provided by collaborators in the United States, Italy and Spain. The material from the prospective study consisted of cDNA or gDNA derived from T cells, B-cell-depleted T cells, or PBMCs. The dataset comprised deeply sampled blood TCRbeta repertoires from subjects exposed to, actively infected with, or recovered from COVID-19. The repertoires were released in a freely available public database intended as a resource for research on the immune response to SARS-CoV-2. Samples were obtained from the ongoing ImmuneRACE study (first 160 participants) and from about 1,300 subjects provided by 6 global collaborators. Sample metadata almost always included a de-identified subject ID, COVID-19 status, age in years and sex. Where HLA class I and class II types were available, the types were taken from metadata supplied by the sample provider, not from assay-based typing.

The paper as a whole reports these results and caveats: How much clinical and demographic metadata was included differed by source and by participant, and the metadata was provided uncurated.

In the prospective study, participants were roughly 18 to 95 years old, resided in fewer than 25 geographic areas of the United States, and were enrolled through a virtual design. To assign participants to cohorts, the prospective study relied on clinical history that participants themselves reported in a screening survey and a study questionnaire. ImmuneRACE Cohort 3 recovered participants were defined by two consecutive negative NP/OP PCR tests, healthcare professional clearance, or symptom resolution. In the prospective study, whole blood, serum and a nasopharyngeal or oropharyngeal swab were collected from each participant by mobile phlebotomists. Over an approximately 2-month period, participants in the prospective study had the option of providing additional blood draws and questionnaires. Blood samples from the prospective study were shipped frozen or at room temperature prior to DNA extraction.

TCRbeta CDR3 regions were amplified from genomic DNA by means of the immunoSEQ Assay, a bias-controlled multiplex PCR. Under the source paper's analysis protocol: The number of nucleated cells in each sample was estimated by amplification of reference gene primers within the assay. To quantify the absolute abundance of each unique TCRbeta CDR3 rearrangement, sequence reads were collapsed and filtered. Productive Simpson clonality was computed per sample as the square root of Simpson's diversity index over productive rearrangements. This is the immuneACCESS table as TCRdb keeps it, with only in-frame sequences that have V and J called. A part of the clones is gone; compared with another copy, unresolved V genes explain less than half, and the rest is unexplained. The V and J calls and clone size are taken from that table; D and trimming were inferred from the DNA. This sample comprises around 370,000 clones, 88% of them detected only once. Of the sample, 1.2% is held by the ten largest clones.

Sequencing was done on a sample of PBMCs or T cells enriched from blood (not recorded which). This receptor was identified in a woman between 18 and 29 years old who had recovered from COVID-19. The sequence joins TRBV11-2 to TRBJ2-1, with 7 junctional bases fitting TRBD1. In nucleotides, the sequence is TGTGCCAGCAGTTACAGGGGTATAGCCTACAATGAGCAGTTCTTC. Translated, it reads CASSYRGIAYNEQFF.